Presented here are 29 T cell receptor beta chains from one specimen sequenced in a study of patients and donors after allogeneic stem cell transplantation. In TCRdb, the RT-PCR reads were re-called with MiXCR into one record per CDR3 protein. The table includes hundreds of thousands of distinct CDR3 sequences, 16% detected once. The sequenced sample was blood, either unsorted or a sorted T cell fraction (not recorded which). The receptors come from a human donor who was either an allogeneic HSCT recipient or a stem cell or donor lymphocyte infusion donor (not recorded which). It is not recorded whose cells these are; they may come from a transplant donor.

This clonotype appeared a few times. This sequence joins TRBV2 and TRBJ1-5; D gene uncertain. This CDR3 is built from 12 residues. Trimming took 6 bases from V and 6 from J, leaving 9 bases between them. Germline lookup yields CDR1 SNHLY and CDR2 FYNNEI. CDR3 in DNA: TGTGCCAGCAGCGGGGAGTTTCAGCCCCAGCATTTT. It translates to CASSGEFQPQHF.

This clonotype was detected ten times or more. The chain carries TRBV5-3 and TRBJ2-3, with 12 positions matching TRBD2. TRBV5-3 falls under the ORF class, with uncertain function. V gave up 6 bases and J gave up 0 bases; unmatched junction bases: 17. The CDR3 runs to 20 residues. This chain's CDR3 is CARIECRTSGEIGSTDTQYF. DNA of the CDR3: TGTGCCAGAATCGAGTGCCGGACTAGCGGGGAGATTGGGAGCACAGATACGCAGTATTTT.

This clonotype was picked up many times. The V and J genes are TRBV29-1 and TRBJ1-1, with D possibly TRBD1 on 6 matching bases. The V end lost 4 bases, the J end lost 1 base, and 19 bases lay between the germline ends. CDR3 length equals 16 residues. CDR1 and CDR2 from the germline V gene are SQVTM and ANQGSEA. The DNA of the CDR3 is TGCAGCGTTGGCCACGCCTGGGGGGCAGAGAACACTGAAGCTTTCTTT. It encodes CSVGHAWGAENTEAFF.

The chain uses TRBV2 and TRBJ2-1; tentatively, D is TRBD1 (6 bases). CDR3 length: 10 residues. V was trimmed by 11 bases and J by 8 bases, leaving 10 bases between them. CDR1 and CDR2 from the germline V gene are SNHLY and FYNNEI. This CDR3 is CAGGGDEQFF. The CDR3 DNA sequence: TGTGCCGGTGGGGGCGATGAGCAGTTCTTC.

This clonotype was observed at least ten times. This sequence joins TRBV4-1 and TRBJ1-2; D call uncertain. V lost 4 bases and J lost 1, with 10 bases in between. Germline CDR1 reads MGHRA; CDR2 reads YSYEKL. The CDR3 sequence is 14 residues long. CDR3 amino acids: CASSLPHLNYGYTF. The CDR3 bases are TGCGCCAGCAGCCTCCCTCATCTTAACTATGGCTACACCTTC.

This clonotype was observed many times. This chain joins TRBV29-1 and TRBJ1-5; 12 bases are a match to TRBD1. The CDR3 has 13 residues. Germline V CDR1 and CDR2: SQVTM, ANQGSEA. V lost 6 bases to trimming and J lost 7 bases; unmatched junction nucleotides: 4. As DNA, the CDR3 is TGCAGCGTGTACGGGACAGGGGGCCAGCCCCAGCATTTT. This encodes CSVYGTGGQPQHF.

This clonotype was observed a few times. The chain recombines TRBV12-5 with TRBJ1-3; 9 bases map to TRBD1. CDR3 length equals 14 residues. Trimming cost V 6 bases and J 7 bases; bases outside gene matches: 7. CDR1 LGHNT and CDR2 FRNRAP come from the germline V gene. In nucleotides, the CDR3 is TGTGCTAGTGGAGGGACAGGGAGGGGGAACACCATATATTTT. It yields the protein CASGGTGRGNTIYF.

In its sample, this clonotype was seen a few times. V is TRBV29-1 and J is TRBJ2-7, with 7 bases lining up with TRBD1. The germline V gene has CDR1 SQVTM and CDR2 ANQGSEA. J gave up 0 bases and V 7 bases, and 3 bases lay outside the gene matches. The CDR3 totals 12 residues. The CDR3 spells CSATGSSYEQYF. The CDR3 DNA follows: TGCAGCGCGACAGGGAGCTCCTACGAGCAGTACTTC.

The sample holds a few counts of this clonotype. V usage is TRBV3-1 and J usage is TRBJ1-5; 7 nucleotides match TRBD1. J lost 6 bases, V lost 5 bases, and 10 bases had no gene match. The germline gives CDR1 LGHDT, CDR2 YNNKEL (reference sequence). The CDR3 consists of 15 residues. The CDR3 spells CASSAGQGDGQPQHF. The CDR3 DNA follows: TGTGCCAGCAGCGCCGGGCAGGGGGATGGTCAGCCCCAGCATTTT.

The chain recombines TRBV19 with TRBJ1-5; 8 nucleotides agree with TRBD1. Germline V gene sequence: CDR1 LNHDA, CDR2 SQIVND (reference sequence). Germline trimming cut 5 bases from V and 0 bases from J; bases unmatched to any gene: 6. There are 16 residues in the CDR3. CDR3: CASSGDRLFSNQPQHF. For the CDR3, the DNA is TGTGCCAGTAGTGGGGACAGGTTATTTAGCAATCAGCCCCAGCATTTT.

A note on this clonotype: This sequence may be a read error, since a much larger clone differs from it by one base. The CDR3 region has the DNA TGCGCCAGCAGCTTCTGGAACACCGGGGAGCTGTTTTTT. Amino acids: CASSFWNTGELFF. The V and J genes are TRBV5-1 and TRBJ2-2; unclear D gene. The CDR3 consists of 13 residues. Per the germline V gene, CDR1 is SGHRS and CDR2 is YFSETQ. The germline V and J ends were trimmed by 2 bases and 1 base, with 3 bases remaining between them. Full variable domain (outside the CDR3, taken from reference TRBV5-1 and TRBJ2-2): KAGVTQTPRYLIKTRGQQVTLSCSPISGHRSVSWYQQTPGQGLQFLFEYFSETQRNKGNFPGRFSGRQFSNSRSEMNVSTLELGDSALYLCASSFWNTGELFFGEGSRLTVL.

The chain is built from TRBV29-1 and TRBJ2-7; D might be TRBD1 (5 bases). The CDR3 spans 13 residues. Germline CDR1 is SQVTM and CDR2 is ANQGSEA. Trimming shortened V by 6 bases and J by 0 bases, and 12 bases separated the two germline ends. The CDR3 bases are TGCAGCGTCCTCCTGGACAACTCCTACGAGCAGTACTTC. Residues: CSVLLDNSYEQYF.

This clonotype has just a few counts. CDR3 region: CASSSSALGGSRETQYF. The DNA for the CDR3 is TGTGCCAGCAGTTCCTCCGCGTTAGGGGGCTCCCGAGAGACCCAGTACTTC. V gene TRBV27 combines with J gene TRBJ2-5; 7 bases line up with TRBD1. V lost 4 bases and J lost 4; bases outside the gene matches: 15. CDR1 is MNHEY, CDR2 SMNVEV, per germline (reference sequence). The CDR3 is 17 residues long.

The V call is TRBV24-1, the J call TRBJ2-2; the D gene is possibly TRBD1 (5 bases). The CDR3 runs to 16 residues. The V and J ends lost 0 bases and 8 bases respectively, with 15 bases between them. Germline CDR1 and CDR2: KGHDR and SFDVKD. The chain's CDR3 is CATSDLGIDSTGELFF. CDR3 coding DNA: TGTGCCACCAGTGATTTGGGGATCGACAGCACTGGGGAGCTGTTTTTT.

This clonotype turned up a few times. This chain links TRBV30 with TRBJ2-1; no definite D call. Germline V gives CDR1 GTSNPN, CDR2 SVGIG (reference sequence). The germline V and J ends were trimmed by 1 base and 0 bases, with 7 bases remaining between them. The CDR3 is made up of 14 amino acids. The CDR3 here is CAWSGLSSYNEQFF. The CDR3 nucleotides read TGTGCCTGGAGTGGGTTGAGCTCCTACAATGAGCAGTTCTTC.

This clonotype was seen a handful of times. The chain uses TRBV6-2 or TRBV6-3 and TRBJ2-1; 7 bases fit TRBD1. The germline gives CDR1 MNHEY, CDR2 SVGEGT. V dropped 6 bases and J dropped 2; count of bases not matched to a gene: 7. The CDR3 runs 15 residues. CDR3 amino acids: CASSPLDRAYNEQFF. CDR3 nucleotides: TGTGCCAGCAGCCCCCTCGACAGGGCCTACAATGAGCAGTTCTTC.

This clonotype appeared a few times. The V call is TRBV6-1, the J call TRBJ2-3; tentatively, D is TRBD1 (6 bases). Germline V gives CDR1 MNHNS, CDR2 SASEGT. CDR3 length: 15 amino acids. V was clipped by 7 bases and J by 1 base, with 15 bases between them. CDR3 nucleotides: TGTGCCAGCACCTCCCCAGGGGCAGGCACAGATACGCAGTATTTT. Protein: CASTSPGAGTDTQYF.

The chain uses TRBV7-8 and TRBJ2-1; D uncertain. There are 11 residues in the CDR3. Germline lookup yields CDR1 SGHVS and CDR2 FQNEAQ. V dropped 5 bases and J dropped 7 bases, with 6 bases sitting between them. CDR3 sequence: CASSRENEQFF. DNA for the CDR3: TGTGCCAGCAGCCGAGAGAATGAGCAGTTCTTC.

This clonotype occurred a few times. The chain couples TRBV6-2 or TRBV6-3 to TRBJ2-7; 7 bases match TRBD1. J was trimmed by 2 bases and V by 2 bases; bases with no gene match: 6. CDR1 and CDR2 (germline): MNHEY, SVGEGT. The CDR3 totals 15 residues. CDR3 amino acids: CASSYRATGAYEQYF. In DNA form, the CDR3 reads TGTGCCAGCAGTTACCGAGCTACAGGGGCCTACGAGCAGTACTTC.

V and J are TRBV5-6 and TRBJ1-1; TRBD1 agrees at 9 bases. Germline V gene lookup returns CDR1 SGHDT and CDR2 YYEEEE. CDR3 size: 17 residues. The junction had 14 bases not matched to a gene; V was cut back by 4 bases and J by 4 bases. The CDR3 DNA reads TGTGCCAGCAGCCTGATAACCTGGACAGGGGTTGGCACTGAAGCTTTCTTT. This translates into CASSLITWTGVGTEAFF.

The chain couples TRBV4-2 to TRBJ1-5, with 9 positions matching TRBD1. V lost 1 base and J lost 4; bases outside the gene matches: 5. The CDR3 contains 16 residues. In germline, CDR1 is LGHNA, CDR2 YNFKEQ. In nucleotides, the CDR3 is TGTGCCAGCAGCCAAGTACAGGGGGCTCTTAATCAGCCCCAGCATTTT. Residues: CASSQVQGALNQPQHF.

In its sample, this clonotype was seen a few times. V and J are TRBV5-5 and TRBJ2-7; D possibly uses TRBD1 or TRBD2 (5 bases each). The CDR3 length is 15 residues. Trimming took off 6 bases at V and 0 bases at J, with 16 bases between the two ends. Germline loops: CDR1 SGHKS, CDR2 YYEKEE (reference sequence). CDR3 loop: CASTSGSGPSYEQYF. The CDR3 bases are TGTGCCAGCACCTCAGGGAGTGGTCCCTCCTACGAGCAGTACTTC.

This clonotype was seen more than once but under ten times. V and J are TRBV7-3 and TRBJ2-1, with D unclear. The CDR3 consists of 16 residues. V dropped 4 bases and J dropped 2 bases, with 15 bases sitting between them. In germline, CDR1 is SGHTA, CDR2 FQGTGA. The CDR3 DNA reads as TGTGCCAGCAGCTGGGTTGGTAACCAACCCTACAATGAGCAGTTCTTC. Its protein product is CASSWVGNQPYNEQFF.

The rearrangement uses TRBV12-5 and TRBJ2-1, with 7 bases matching TRBD1. J was trimmed by 3 bases and V by 2 bases; bases with no gene match: 7. This CDR3 is built from 16 residues. Germline V gene data show CDR1 as LGHNT and CDR2 as FRNRAP. CDR3 coding DNA: TGTGCTAGTGGTTTGTCCTGGGGGACAGACTACAATGAGCAGTTCTTC. Protein product: CASGLSWGTDYNEQFF.

This clonotype showed up just a few times. CDR3 amino acids: CASSQATPGAGANIQYF. CDR3 in DNA: TGTGCCAGCAGCCAAGCCACCCCTGGGGCAGGGGCGAACATTCAGTACTTC. The genes are TRBV4-2 and TRBJ2-4, with D maybe TRBD1 (6 bases). Trimming shortened V by 1 base and J by 7 bases, and 20 bases separated the two germline ends. The germline V gene encodes CDR1 LGHNA and CDR2 YNFKEQ. CDR3 length: 17 amino acids.

This clonotype occurred many times. The genes are TRBV12-3 or TRBV12-4 and TRBJ1-6; TRBD1 matches at 10 bases. The CDR3 sequence is 15 residues long. Losses at the gene ends were 4 bases for V and 9 bases for J; bases not matched to a gene: 6. CDR3 sequence reads: CASSSRRDRGSPLHF. CDR3 nucleotide sequence: TGTGCCAGCAGTTCCCGCCGGGACAGGGGTTCACCCCTCCACTTT.

The chain links TRBV14 to TRBJ1-4; 7 positions match TRBD1. The CDR3 loop spans 18 amino acids. Germline V lookup: CDR1 SGHDN, CDR2 FVKESK. Trimming cost V 6 bases and J 0 bases; bases outside gene matches: 13. CDR3 region: CASSLRDSVFSTNEKLFF. The CDR3 DNA is TGTGCCAGCAGTCTTCGGGACAGCGTCTTTTCAACTAATGAAAAACTGTTTTTT.

The chain links TRBV27 to TRBJ1-6; D ambiguous. The CDR3 loop spans 12 amino acids. Germline V gene lookup returns CDR1 MNHEY and CDR2 SMNVEV (reference sequence). Trimming removed 2 bases at V and 8 bases at J, with 4 bases between. The CDR3 loop is CASSLKHSPLHF. CDR3 in DNA: TGTGCCAGCAGTTTAAAGCATTCACCCCTCCACTTT.

This clonotype was found a few times. V gene TRBV5-1 combines with J gene TRBJ2-2; 7 bases line up with TRBD1. This CDR3 is 14 amino acids long. The V gene end was trimmed by 6 bases and the J gene end by 6 bases; junction bases not matched to a gene: 8. Germline CDR1 SGHRS, CDR2 YFSETQ. The CDR3 sequence: CASTPIQGPGELFF. The CDR3 nucleotides read TGCGCCAGCACCCCCATACAGGGGCCCGGGGAGCTGTTTTTT.